This T cell receptor (beta chain) was documented in a study of OX40 agonist ivuxolimab in advanced cancers. Study context: The group had a mean age of about 65 years, ranged from roughly 23 to 90, and was 80% to 85% male.

The protocol was immunoSEQ multiplex PCR, while the TCRdb copy is restricted to in-frame clones and leaves out a portion. The sample contains about 50,000 clones, 85% of which appear only once. CDR1 SGHDT and CDR2 YYEEEE come from the germline V gene. The CDR3 has 13 residues. V was trimmed by 2 bases and J by 0 bases, leaving 3 bases between them. For this clone: The antigen remains unidentified.

Whole-study results and caveats: More expanded clones were found, on average, in CD8+ than in CD4+ T cells. CD4+ and CD8+ T cells in blood underwent clonal expansion by week 6 at 0.1 to 3.0 mg/kg.

The specimen was CD4+ or CD8+ T cells sorted from blood, collected in a trial of the OX40 agonist ivuxolimab. V usage is TRBV5-6 and J usage is TRBJ1-3; D not certain. This clonotype was sampled from an adult with an advanced solid tumor such as melanoma, head and neck, liver or kidney cancer. CDR3 nucleotide sequence: TGTGCCAGCAGCTTCGTCTCTGGAAACACCATATATTTT. This encodes CASSFVSGNTIYF.